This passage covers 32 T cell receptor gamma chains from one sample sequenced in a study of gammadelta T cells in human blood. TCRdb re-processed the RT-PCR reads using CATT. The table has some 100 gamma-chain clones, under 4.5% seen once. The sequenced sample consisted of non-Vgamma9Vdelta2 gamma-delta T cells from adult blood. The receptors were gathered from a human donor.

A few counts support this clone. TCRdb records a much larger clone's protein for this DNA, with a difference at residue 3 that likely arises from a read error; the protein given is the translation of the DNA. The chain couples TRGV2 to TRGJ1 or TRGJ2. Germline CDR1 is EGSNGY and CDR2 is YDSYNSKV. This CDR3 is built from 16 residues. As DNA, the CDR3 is TGTGCCGCCTGGGACGGGCCCCCTGGTTTTTATTATAAGAAACTCTTT. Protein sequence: CAAWDGPPGFYYKKLF.

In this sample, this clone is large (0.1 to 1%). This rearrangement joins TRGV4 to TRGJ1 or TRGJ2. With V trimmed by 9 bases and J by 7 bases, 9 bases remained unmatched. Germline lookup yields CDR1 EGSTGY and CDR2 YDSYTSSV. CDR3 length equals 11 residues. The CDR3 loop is CATPLGYKKLF. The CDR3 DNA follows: TGTGCCACCCCCTTGGGGTATAAGAAACTCTTT.

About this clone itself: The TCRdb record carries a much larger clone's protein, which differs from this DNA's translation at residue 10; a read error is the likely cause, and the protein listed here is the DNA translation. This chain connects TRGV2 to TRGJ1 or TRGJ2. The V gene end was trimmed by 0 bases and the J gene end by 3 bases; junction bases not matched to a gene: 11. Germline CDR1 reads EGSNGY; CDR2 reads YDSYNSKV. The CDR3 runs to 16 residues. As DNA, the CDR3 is TGTGCCACCTGGGACGGGCCCCCTGGTGTTTATTATAAGAAACTCTTT. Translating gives CATWDGPPGVYYKKLF.

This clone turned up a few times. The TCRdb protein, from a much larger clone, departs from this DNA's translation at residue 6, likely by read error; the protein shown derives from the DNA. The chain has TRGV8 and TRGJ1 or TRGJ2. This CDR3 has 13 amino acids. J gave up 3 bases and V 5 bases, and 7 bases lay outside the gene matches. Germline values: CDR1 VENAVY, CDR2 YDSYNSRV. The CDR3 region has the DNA TGTGCCACCTGGGTCAGGAGTTATTATAAGAAACTCTTT. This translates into CATWVRSYYKKLF.

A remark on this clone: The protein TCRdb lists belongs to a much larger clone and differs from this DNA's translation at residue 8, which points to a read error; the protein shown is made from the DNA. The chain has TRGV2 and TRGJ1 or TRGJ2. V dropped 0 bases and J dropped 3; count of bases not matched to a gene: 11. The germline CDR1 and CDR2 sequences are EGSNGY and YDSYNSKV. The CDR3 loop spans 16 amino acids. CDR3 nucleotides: TGTGCCACCTGGGACGGGCCCCATGGTTTTTATTATAAGAAACTCTTT. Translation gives CATWDGPHGFYYKKLF.

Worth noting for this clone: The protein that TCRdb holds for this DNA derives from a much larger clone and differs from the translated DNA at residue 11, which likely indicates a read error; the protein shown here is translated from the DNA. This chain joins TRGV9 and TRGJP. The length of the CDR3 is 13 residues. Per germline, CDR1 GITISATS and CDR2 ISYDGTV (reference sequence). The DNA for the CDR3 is TGTGCCTTTGAAGAGTTGGGCAAAAAAATCGAGGTATTT. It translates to CAFEELGKKIEVF.

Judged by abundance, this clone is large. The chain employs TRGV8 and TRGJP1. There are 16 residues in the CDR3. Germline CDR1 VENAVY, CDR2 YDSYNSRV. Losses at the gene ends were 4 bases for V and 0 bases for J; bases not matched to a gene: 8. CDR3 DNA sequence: TGTGCCACCTGGGACCCGCTTTATACCACTGGTTGGTTCAAGATATTT. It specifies CATWDPLYTTGWFKIF.

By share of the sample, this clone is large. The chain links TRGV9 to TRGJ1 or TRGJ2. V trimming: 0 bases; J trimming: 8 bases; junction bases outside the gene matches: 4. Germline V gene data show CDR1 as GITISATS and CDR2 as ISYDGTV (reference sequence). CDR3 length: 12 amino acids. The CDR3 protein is CALWEVLDKKLF. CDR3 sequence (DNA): TGTGCCTTGTGGGAGGTGTTGGATAAGAAACTCTTT.

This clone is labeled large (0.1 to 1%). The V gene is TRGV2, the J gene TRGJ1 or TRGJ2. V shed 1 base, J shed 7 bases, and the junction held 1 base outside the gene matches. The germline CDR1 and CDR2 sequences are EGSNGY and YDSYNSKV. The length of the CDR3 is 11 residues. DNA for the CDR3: TGTGCCACCTGGGACGGATATAAGAAACTCTTT. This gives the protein CATWDGYKKLF.

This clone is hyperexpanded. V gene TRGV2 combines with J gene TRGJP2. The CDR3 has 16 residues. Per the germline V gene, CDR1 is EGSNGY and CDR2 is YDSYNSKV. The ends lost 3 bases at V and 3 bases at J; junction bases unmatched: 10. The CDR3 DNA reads TGTGCCACCTGGGACTGGGCGTATGGTAGTGATTGGATCAAGACGTTT. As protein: CATWDWAYGSDWIKTF.

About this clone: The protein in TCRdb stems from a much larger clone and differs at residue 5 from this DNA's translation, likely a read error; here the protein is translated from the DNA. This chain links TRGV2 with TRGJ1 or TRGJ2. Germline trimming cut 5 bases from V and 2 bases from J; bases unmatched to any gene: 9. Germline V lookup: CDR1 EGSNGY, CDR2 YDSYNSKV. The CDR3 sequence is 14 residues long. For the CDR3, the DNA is TGTGCCACCTGGGTCGGACGACATTATTATAAGAAACTCTTT. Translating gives CATWVGRHYYKKLF.

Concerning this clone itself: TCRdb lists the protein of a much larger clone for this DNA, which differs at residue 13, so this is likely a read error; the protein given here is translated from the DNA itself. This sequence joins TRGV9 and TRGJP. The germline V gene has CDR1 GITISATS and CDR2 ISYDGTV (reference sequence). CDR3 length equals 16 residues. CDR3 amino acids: CALWKTQELGKKNKVF. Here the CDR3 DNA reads TGTGCCTTGTGGAAAACGCAAGAGTTGGGCAAAAAAAACAAGGTATTT.

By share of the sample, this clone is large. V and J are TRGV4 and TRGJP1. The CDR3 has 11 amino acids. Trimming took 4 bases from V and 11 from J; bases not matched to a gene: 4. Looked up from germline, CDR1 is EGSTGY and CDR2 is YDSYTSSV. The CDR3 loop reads CATWDPWFKIF. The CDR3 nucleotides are TGTGCCACCTGGGACCCCTGGTTCAAGATATTT.

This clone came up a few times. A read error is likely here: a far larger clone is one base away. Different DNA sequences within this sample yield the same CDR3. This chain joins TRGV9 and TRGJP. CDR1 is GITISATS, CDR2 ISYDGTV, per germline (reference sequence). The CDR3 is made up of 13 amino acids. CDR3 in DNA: TGCGCCTTTGAAGAGTTGGGCAAAAAAATCAAGGTATTT. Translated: CAFEELGKKIKVF.

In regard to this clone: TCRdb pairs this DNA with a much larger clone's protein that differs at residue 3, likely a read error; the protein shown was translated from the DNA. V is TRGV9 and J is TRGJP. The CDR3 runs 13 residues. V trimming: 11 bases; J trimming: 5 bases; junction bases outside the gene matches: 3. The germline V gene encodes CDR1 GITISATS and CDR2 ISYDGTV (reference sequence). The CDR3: CASEELGKKIKVF. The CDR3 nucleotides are TGTGCCTCTGAAGAGTTGGGCAAAAAAATCAAGGTATTT.

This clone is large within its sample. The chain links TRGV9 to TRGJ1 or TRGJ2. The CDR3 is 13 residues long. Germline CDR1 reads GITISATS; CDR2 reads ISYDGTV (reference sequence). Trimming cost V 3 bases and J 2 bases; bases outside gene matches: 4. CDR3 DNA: TGTGCCTTGTGGGAGCCCGATTATTATAAGAAACTCTTT. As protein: CALWEPDYYKKLF.

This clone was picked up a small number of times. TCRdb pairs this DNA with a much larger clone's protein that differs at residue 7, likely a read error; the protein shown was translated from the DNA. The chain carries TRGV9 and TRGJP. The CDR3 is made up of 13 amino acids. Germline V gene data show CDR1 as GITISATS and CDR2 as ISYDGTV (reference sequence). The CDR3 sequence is CAFEELDKKIKVF. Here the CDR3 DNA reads TGTGCCTTTGAAGAGTTGGACAAAAAAATCAAGGTATTT.

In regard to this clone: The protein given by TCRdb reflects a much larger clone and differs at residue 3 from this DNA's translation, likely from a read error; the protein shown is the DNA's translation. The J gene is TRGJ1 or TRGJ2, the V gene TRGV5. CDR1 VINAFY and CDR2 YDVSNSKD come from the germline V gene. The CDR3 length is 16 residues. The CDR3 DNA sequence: TGTGCCGCCTGGGACAGCCCTGGGGGTTATTATTATAAGAAACTCTTT. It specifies CAAWDSPGGYYYKKLF.

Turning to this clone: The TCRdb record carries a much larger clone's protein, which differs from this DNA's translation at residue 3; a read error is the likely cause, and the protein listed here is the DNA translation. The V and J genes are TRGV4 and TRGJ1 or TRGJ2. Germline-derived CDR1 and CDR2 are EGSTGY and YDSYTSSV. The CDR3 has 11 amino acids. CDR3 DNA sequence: TGTGCCGCCTGGGATGGTTATAAGAAACTCTTT. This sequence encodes CAAWDGYKKLF.

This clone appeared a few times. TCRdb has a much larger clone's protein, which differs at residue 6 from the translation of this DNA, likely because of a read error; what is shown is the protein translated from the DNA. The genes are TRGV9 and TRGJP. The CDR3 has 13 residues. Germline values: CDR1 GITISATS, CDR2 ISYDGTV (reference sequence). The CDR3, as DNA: TGTGCCTTTGAAGAGTTTGGCAAAAAAATCAAGGTATTT. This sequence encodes CAFEEFGKKIKVF.

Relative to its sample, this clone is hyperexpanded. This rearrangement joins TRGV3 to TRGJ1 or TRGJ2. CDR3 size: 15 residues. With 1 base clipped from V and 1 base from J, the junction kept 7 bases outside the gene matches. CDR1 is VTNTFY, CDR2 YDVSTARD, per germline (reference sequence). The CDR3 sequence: CATWDSIRNYYKKLF. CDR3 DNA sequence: TGTGCCACCTGGGACAGTATTAGAAATTATTATAAGAAACTCTTT.

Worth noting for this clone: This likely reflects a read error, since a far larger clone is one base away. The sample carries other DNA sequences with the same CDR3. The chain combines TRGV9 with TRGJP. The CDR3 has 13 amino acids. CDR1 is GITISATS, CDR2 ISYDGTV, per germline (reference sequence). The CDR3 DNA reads TGTGCCTTTGAAGAGTTGGGGAAAAAAATCAAGGTATTT. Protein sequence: CAFEELGKKIKVF.

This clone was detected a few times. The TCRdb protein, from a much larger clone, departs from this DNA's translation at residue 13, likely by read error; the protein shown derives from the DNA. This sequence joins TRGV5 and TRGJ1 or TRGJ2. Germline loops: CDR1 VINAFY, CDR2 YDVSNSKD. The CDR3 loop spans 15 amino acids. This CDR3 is CATWDRPPSYYKNLF. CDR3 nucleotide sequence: TGTGCCACCTGGGACAGGCCCCCCAGCTATTATAAGAACCTCTTT.

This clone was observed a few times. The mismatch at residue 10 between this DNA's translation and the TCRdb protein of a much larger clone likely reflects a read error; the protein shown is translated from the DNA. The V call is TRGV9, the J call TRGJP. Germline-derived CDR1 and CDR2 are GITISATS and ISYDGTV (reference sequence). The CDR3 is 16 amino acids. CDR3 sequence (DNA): TGTGCCTTGTGGGAGGTGCGCGAGTTGGACAAAAAAATCAAGGTATTT. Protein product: CALWEVRELDKKIKVF.

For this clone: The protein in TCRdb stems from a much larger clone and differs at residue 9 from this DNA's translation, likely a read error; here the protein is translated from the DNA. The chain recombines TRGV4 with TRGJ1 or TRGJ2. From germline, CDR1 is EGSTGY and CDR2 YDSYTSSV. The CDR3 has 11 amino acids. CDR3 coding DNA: TGTGCCACCTGGGATGGTTATAAGAACCTCTTT. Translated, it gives CATWDGYKNLF.

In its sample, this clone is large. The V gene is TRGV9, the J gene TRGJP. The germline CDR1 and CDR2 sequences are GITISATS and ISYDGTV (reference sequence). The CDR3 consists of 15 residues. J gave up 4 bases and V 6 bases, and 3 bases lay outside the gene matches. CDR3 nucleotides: TGTGCCTTGTGGTCCCAAGAGTTGGGCAAAAAAATCAAGGTATTT. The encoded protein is CALWSQELGKKIKVF.

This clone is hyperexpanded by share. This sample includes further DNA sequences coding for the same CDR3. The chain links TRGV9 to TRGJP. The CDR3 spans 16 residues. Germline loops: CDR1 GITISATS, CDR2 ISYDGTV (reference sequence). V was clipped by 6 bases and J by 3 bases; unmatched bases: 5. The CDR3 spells CALWKTQELGKKIKVF. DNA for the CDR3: TGTGCCTTGTGGAAAACGCAAGAGTTGGGCAAAAAAATCAAGGTATTT.

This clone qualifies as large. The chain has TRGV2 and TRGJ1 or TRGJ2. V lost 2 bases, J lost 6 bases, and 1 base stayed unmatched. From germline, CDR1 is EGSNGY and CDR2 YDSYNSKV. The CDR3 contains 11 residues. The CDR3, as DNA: TGTGCCACCTGGGACGCTTATAAGAAACTCTTT. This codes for CATWDAYKKLF.

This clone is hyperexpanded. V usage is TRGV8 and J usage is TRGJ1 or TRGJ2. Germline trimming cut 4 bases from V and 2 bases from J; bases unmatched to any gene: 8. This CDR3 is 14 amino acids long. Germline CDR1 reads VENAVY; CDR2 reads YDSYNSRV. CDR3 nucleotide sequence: TGTGCCACCTGGGACTCGTCGGATTATTATAAGAAACTCTTT. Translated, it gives CATWDSSDYYKKLF.

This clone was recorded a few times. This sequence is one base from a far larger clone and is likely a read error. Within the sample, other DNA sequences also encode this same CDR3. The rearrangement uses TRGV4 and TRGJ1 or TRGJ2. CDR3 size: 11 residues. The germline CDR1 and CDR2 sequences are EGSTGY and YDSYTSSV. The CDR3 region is CATWDGPRKLF. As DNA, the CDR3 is TGTGCTACCTGGGATGGACCGAGAAAACTCTTT.

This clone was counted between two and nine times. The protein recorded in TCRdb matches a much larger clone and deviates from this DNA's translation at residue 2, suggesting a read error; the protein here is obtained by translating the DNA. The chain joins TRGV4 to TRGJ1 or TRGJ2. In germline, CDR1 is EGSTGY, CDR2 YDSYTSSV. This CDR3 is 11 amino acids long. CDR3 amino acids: CTTWDGPRKLF. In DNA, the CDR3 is TGTACCACCTGGGATGGACCGAGAAAACTCTTT.

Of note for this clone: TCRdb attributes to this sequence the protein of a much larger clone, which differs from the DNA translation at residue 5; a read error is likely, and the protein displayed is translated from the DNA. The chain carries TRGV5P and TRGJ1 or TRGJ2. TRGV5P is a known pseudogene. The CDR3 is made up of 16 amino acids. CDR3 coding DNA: TGTGCCACCTGGGGCAGCCCTGGGGGTTATTATTATAAGAAACTCTTT. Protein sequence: CATWGSPGGYYYKKLF.